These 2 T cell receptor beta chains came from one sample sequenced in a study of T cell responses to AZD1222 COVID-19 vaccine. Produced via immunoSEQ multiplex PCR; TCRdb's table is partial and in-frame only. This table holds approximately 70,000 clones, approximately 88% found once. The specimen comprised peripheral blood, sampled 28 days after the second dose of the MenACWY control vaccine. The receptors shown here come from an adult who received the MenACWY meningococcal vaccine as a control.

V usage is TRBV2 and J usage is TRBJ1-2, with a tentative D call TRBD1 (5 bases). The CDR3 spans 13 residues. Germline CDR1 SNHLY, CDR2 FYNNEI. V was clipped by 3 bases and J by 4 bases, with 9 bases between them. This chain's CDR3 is CASSEGTFYGYTF. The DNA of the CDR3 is TGTGCCAGCAGTGAGGGGACGTTCTATGGCTACACCTTC.

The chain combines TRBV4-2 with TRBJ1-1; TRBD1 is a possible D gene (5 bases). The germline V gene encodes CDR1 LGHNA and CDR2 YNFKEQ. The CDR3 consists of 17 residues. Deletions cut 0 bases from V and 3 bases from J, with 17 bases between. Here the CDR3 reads CASSQDRRGGDDTEAFF. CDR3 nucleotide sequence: TGTGCCAGCAGCCAAGATAGGCGCGGGGGAGACGACACTGAAGCTTTCTTT.